These 20 T cell receptor beta chains were all obtained from the same sample, sequenced in a study of graft-versus-host responses after intestinal transplantation. Generated by immunoSEQ multiplex PCR, the TCRdb table keeps only in-frame clones and is missing some. The table lists some 96,000 clones, about 90% of them singletons. What these receptors recognize is not known. Sequenced material: unstimulated CD4+ T cells sorted from spleen or lymph node cells, taken before transplant. The receptors shown here come from a human donor who was the organ donor for an intestinal transplant.

The rearrangement uses TRBV28 and TRBJ2-5, with TRBD2 identical over 8 bases. This CDR3 comprises 14 residues. The V gene's germline CDR1 is MDHEN and CDR2 SYDVKM. Trimming took 5 bases from V and 5 from J; bases not matched to a gene: 7. For the CDR3, the DNA is TGTGCCAGCAGTACGGGGGGGCTCGGCGAGACCCAGTACTTC. This translates into CASSTGGLGETQYF.

Written as DNA, the CDR3 is TGTGCCAGCAGTGCCCGAGGGGCCAGGACAAATTCACCCCTCCACTTT. This encodes CASSARGARTNSPLHF. The rearrangement joins TRBV2 to TRBJ1-6, with D maybe TRBD1 (5 bases). Germline CDR1 SNHLY, CDR2 FYNNEI. The ends were cut back, 4 bases at V and 7 bases at J, with 17 bases in the middle. This CDR3 spans 16 amino acids.

This chain joins TRBV30 and TRBJ1-6; D perhaps matches TRBD1 (6 bases). Per the germline V gene, CDR1 is GTSNPN and CDR2 is SVGIG (reference sequence). V shed 4 bases and J shed 0 bases, with 10 bases lying between them. The CDR3 spans 15 residues. CDR3 protein: CAWTGGRSYNSPLHF. The CDR3 bases are TGTGCCTGGACGGGGGGCCGCTCCTATAATTCACCCCTCCACTTT.

The rearrangement joins TRBV9 to TRBJ2-1, with 9 nucleotides matching TRBD1. Germline V gives CDR1 SGDLS, CDR2 YYNGEE. The V segment lost 5 bases and the J segment 9 bases; nucleotides outside the gene matches: 18. The CDR3 is 17 residues long. The DNA of the CDR3 is TGTGCCAGCAGTCGAGCGACCCGGGGACAGGGAAAAGGTGAGCAGTTCTTC. Protein product: CASSRATRGQGKGEQFF.

The chain has TRBV28 and TRBJ2-7; D gene uncertain. Germline V lookup: CDR1 MDHEN, CDR2 SYDVKM. The CDR3 covers 15 residues. V was clipped by 3 bases and J by 2 bases, with 14 bases between them. CDR3 residues: CASSLSILIPYEQYF. The DNA for the CDR3 is TGTGCCAGCAGTTTGTCCATCTTGATACCCTACGAGCAGTACTTC.

The J gene is TRBJ1-3, the V gene TRBV11-3; D gene ambiguous. V was cut by 1 base and J by 4 bases, with 8 bases left in between. The CDR3 spans 14 residues. Germline V gives CDR1 SGHNT, CDR2 YENEEA. The CDR3 DNA reads TGTGCCAGCAGCTTAGTGGGGAAAGGAAACACCATATATTTT. Its protein is CASSLVGKGNTIYF.

The rearrangement uses TRBV29-1 and TRBJ2-7; TRBD1 matches at 10 bases. Unmatched junction bases numbered 7, after V lost 7 bases and J lost 4 bases. CDR1 SQVTM and CDR2 ANQGSEA come from the germline V gene. CDR3 length: 13 residues. CDR3 coding DNA: TGCAGCGCCCAGGGACAGGGGTTTTACGAGCAGTACTTC. It is translated as CSAQGQGFYEQYF.

The rearrangement uses TRBV10-3 and TRBJ2-3; the match to TRBD2 covers 12 bases. Per germline, CDR1 ENHRY and CDR2 SYGVKD. The trim removed 4 bases at V and 8 bases at J, leaving 10 bases unmatched. There are 16 residues in the CDR3. CDR3 nucleotide sequence: TGTGCCATCAGTGGACGACTAGCGGGGGAGGCTGGTACGCAGTATTTT. It codes for CAISGRLAGEAGTQYF.

The chain uses TRBV10-3 and TRBJ1-3; the D gene is possibly TRBD1 (5 bases). Germline CDR1 ENHRY, CDR2 SYGVKD. The CDR3 sequence is 14 residues long. V lost 2 bases, J lost 3 bases, and 8 bases lay in between. CDR3 residues: CAISEVGGGNTIYF. Here the CDR3 DNA reads TGTGCCATCAGTGAGGTGGGGGGTGGAAACACCATATATTTT.

This clone has just a few counts. This chain joins TRBV6-1 and TRBJ1-2, with 7 bases matching TRBD1. Germline V lookup: CDR1 MNHNS, CDR2 SASEGT. Unmatched junction bases numbered 8, after V lost 4 bases and J lost 6 bases. CDR3 size: 14 residues. The chain's CDR3 is CASSGRGRGHGYTF. The CDR3 nucleotides read TGTGCCAGCAGTGGCCGAGGGAGGGGGCATGGCTACACCTTC.

The genes are TRBV10-3 and TRBJ2-5; no reliable D call. Germline lookup yields CDR1 ENHRY and CDR2 SYGVKD. The CDR3 length is 13 residues. V was cut by 0 bases and J by 5 bases, with 7 bases left in between. The CDR3 DNA is TGTGCCATCAGTGAGTCAGCTCCGGAGACCCAGTACTTC. It yields the protein CAISESAPETQYF.

This clone was detected only once. The chain recombines TRBV7-2 with TRBJ1-5; D is possibly TRBD1 (6 bases). Per the germline V gene, CDR1 is SGHTA and CDR2 is FQGNSA. The V end lost 0 bases, the J end lost 2 bases, and 11 bases lay between the germline ends. This CDR3 comprises 16 residues. The CDR3 DNA is TGTGCCAGCAGCTTAGCAGGGGGTGGGGGCAATCAGCCCCAGCATTTT. Amino acid sequence: CASSLAGGGGNQPQHF.

There are a few counts of this clone. The V and J genes are TRBV6-1 and TRBJ1-1; no reliable D call. The V end lost 7 bases, the J end lost 0 bases, and 12 bases lay between the germline ends. This CDR3 has 14 residues. Per the germline V gene, CDR1 is MNHNS and CDR2 is SASEGT. CDR3 residues: CASTRLTLNTEAFF. The CDR3 region has the DNA TGTGCCAGCACCCGACTGACGTTGAACACTGAAGCTTTCTTT.

This clone was seen more than once but under ten times. The rearrangement joins TRBV5-1 to TRBJ1-4, with D maybe TRBD1 (5 bases). This CDR3 region has 15 residues. Germline lookup yields CDR1 SGHRS and CDR2 YFSETQ. The V gene lost 1 base and the J gene lost 6 bases, with 13 bases spanning the gap. The CDR3 is CASSLTGDGYEKLFF. The DNA of the CDR3 is TGCGCCAGCAGCTTGACTGGGGACGGCTATGAAAAACTGTTTTTT.

The rearrangement joins TRBV6-4 to TRBJ2-2, with unresolved D. The CDR3 is 13 residues long. Germline V gives CDR1 MRHNA, CDR2 SNTAGT. Trimming left V 2 bases short and J 4 bases short, with 5 bases between. Written as DNA, the CDR3 is TGTGCCAGCAGTGACAGACCCACCGGGGAGCTGTTTTTT. Protein product: CASSDRPTGELFF.

The chain is built from TRBV30 and TRBJ2-5, with 7 bases matching TRBD1. V was pared by 0 bases and J by 6 bases, with 7 bases of the junction left unmatched. The germline gives CDR1 GTSNPN, CDR2 SVGIG (reference sequence). The CDR3 is 14 residues long. The CDR3, as DNA: TGTGCCTGGAGTGTATACAGGGGAGTGAAGACCCAGTACTTC. This gives the protein CAWSVYRGVKTQYF.

The V gene is TRBV5-1, the J gene TRBJ1-4; 7 positions agree with TRBD1. Per germline, CDR1 SGHRS and CDR2 YFSETQ. V lost 5 bases and J lost 0; bases outside the gene matches: 10. The CDR3 totals 17 residues. CDR3: CASSTGGQSPTNEKLFF. The CDR3, as DNA: TGCGCCAGCAGTACGGGGGGACAGAGCCCAACTAATGAAAAACTGTTTTTT.

This chain joins TRBV6-5 and TRBJ1-5; TRBD1 might be the D (6 bases). The V end was cut by 6 bases, the J end by 3 bases, with 15 bases between. Germline loops: CDR1 MNHEY, CDR2 SVGAGI. This CDR3 has 15 amino acids. This chain's CDR3 is CASRGRQVHNQPQHF. CDR3 nucleotide sequence: TGTGCCAGCAGGGGGAGACAGGTCCACAATCAGCCCCAGCATTTT.

A single count supports this clone. This chain joins TRBV6-5 and TRBJ2-2; maybe TRBD1 (6 bases). The CDR3 length is 15 residues. Trimming took 4 bases from V and 3 from J, leaving 12 bases between them. Germline assignment: CDR1 MNHEY and CDR2 SVGAGI. The CDR3 loop reads CASSLGGFDTGELFF. The CDR3 DNA sequence: TGTGCCAGCAGTTTAGGGGGTTTCGACACCGGGGAGCTGTTTTTT.

This chain uses TRBV7-9 with TRBJ1-2; D gene uncertain. The length of the CDR3 is 16 residues. Germline values: CDR1 SEHNR, CDR2 FQNEAQ (reference sequence). The V and J ends lost 1 base and 2 bases respectively, with 14 bases between them. CDR3 sequence reads: CASSLGLARRNYGYTF. The DNA for the CDR3 is TGTGCCAGCAGCTTAGGTCTAGCCCGGAGGAACTATGGCTACACCTTC.